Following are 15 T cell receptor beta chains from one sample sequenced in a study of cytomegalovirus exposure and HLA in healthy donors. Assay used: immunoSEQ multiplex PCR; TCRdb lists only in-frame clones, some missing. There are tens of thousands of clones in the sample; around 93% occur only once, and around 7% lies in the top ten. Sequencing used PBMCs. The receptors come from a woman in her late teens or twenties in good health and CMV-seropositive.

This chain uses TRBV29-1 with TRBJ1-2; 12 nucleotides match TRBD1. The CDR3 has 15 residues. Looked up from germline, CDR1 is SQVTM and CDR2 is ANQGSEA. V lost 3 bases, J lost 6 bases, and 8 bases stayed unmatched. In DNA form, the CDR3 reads TGCAGCGTTGACGGGACAGGGGGCGGACGCAATGGCTACACCTTC. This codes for CSVDGTGGGRNGYTF.

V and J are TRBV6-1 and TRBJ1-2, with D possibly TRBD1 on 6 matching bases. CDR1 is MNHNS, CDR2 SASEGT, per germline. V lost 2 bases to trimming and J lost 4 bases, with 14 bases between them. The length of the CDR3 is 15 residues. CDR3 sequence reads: CASSEPTGITYGYTF. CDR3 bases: TGTGCCAGCAGTGAACCGACAGGAATAACCTATGGCTACACCTTC.

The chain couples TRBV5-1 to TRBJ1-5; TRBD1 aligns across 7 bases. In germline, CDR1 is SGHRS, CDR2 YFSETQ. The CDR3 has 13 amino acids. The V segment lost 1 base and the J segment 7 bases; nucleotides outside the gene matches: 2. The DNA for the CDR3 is TGCGCCAGCAGCTTGAAGGGGGCGCAGCCCCAGCATTTT. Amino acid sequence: CASSLKGAQPQHF.

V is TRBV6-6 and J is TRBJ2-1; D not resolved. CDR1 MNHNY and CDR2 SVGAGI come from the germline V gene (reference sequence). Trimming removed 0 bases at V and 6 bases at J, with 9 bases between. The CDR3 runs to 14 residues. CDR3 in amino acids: CASSYSGQINEQFF. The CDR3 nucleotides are TGTGCCAGCAGTTACTCGGGCCAGATCAATGAGCAGTTCTTC.

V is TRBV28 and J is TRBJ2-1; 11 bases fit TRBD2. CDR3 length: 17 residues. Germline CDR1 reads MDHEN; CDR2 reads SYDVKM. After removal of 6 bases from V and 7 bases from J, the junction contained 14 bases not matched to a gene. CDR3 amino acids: CASRTTSGVSLGNEQFF. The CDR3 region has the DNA TGTGCCAGCAGAACGACTAGCGGGGTTTCGTTAGGGAATGAGCAGTTCTTC.

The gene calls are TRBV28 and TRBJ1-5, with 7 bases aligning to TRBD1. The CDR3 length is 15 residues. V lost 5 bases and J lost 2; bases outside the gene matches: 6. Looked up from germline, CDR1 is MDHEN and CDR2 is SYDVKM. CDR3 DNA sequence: TGTGCCAGCAGTGGGGACAGAATGGGCAATCAGCCCCAGCATTTT. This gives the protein CASSGDRMGNQPQHF.

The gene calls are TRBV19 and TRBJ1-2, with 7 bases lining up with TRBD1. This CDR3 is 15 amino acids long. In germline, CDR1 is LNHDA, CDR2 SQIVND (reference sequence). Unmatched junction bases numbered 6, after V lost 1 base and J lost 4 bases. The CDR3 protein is CASSIVGRGSYGYTF. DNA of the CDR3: TGTGCCAGTAGTATAGTTGGCAGGGGGAGCTATGGCTACACCTTC.

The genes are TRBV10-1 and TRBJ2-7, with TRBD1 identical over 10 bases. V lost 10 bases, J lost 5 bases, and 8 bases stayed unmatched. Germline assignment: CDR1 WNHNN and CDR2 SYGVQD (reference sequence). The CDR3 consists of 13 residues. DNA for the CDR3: TGCGCCAAGCGGACAGGGGGAGGAAACGAGCAGTACTTC. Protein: CAKRTGGGNEQYF.

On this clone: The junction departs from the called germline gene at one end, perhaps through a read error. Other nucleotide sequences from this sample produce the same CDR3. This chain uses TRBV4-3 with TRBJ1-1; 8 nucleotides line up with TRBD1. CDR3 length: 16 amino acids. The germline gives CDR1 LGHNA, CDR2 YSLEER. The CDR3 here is CASSQGNRGMDTEAFF. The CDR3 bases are TGCGCTAGCAGCCAAGGTAACAGGGGGATGGACACTGAAGCTTTCTTT.

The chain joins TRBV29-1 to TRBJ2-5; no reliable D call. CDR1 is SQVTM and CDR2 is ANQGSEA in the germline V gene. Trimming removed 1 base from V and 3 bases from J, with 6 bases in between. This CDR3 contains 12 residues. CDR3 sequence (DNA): TGCAGCGTTGAAGGGCCAGAAGAGACCCAGTACTTC. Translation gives CSVEGPEETQYF.

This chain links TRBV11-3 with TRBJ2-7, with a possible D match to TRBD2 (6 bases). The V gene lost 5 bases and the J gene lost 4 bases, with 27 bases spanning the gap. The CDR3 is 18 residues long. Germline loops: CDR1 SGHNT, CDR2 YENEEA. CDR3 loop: CASSSTHRDGRGRYEQYF. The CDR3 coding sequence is TGTGCCAGCAGCAGCACCCACCGCGACGGGAGAGGTCGGTACGAGCAGTACTTC.

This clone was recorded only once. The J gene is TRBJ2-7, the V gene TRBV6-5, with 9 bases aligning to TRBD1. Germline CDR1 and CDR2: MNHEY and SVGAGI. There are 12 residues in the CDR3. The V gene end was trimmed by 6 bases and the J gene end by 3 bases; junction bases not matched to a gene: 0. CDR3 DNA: TGTGCCAGCAGGGACAGGGGCTACGAGCAGTACTTC. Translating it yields CASRDRGYEQYF.

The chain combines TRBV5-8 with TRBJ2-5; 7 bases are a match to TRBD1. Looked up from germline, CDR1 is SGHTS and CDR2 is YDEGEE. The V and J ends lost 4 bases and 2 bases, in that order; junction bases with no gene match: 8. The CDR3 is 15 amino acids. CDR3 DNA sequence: TGTGCCAGCAGCCAGGACAGGAGTCTTCAAGAGACCCAGTACTTC. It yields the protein CASSQDRSLQETQYF.

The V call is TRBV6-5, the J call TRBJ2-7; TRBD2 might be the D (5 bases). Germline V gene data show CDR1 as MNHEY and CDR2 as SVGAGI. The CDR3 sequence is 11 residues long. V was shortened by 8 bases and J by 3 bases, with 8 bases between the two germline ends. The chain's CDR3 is CASPGNYEQYF. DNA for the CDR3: TGTGCCAGCCCGGGAAACTACGAGCAGTACTTC.

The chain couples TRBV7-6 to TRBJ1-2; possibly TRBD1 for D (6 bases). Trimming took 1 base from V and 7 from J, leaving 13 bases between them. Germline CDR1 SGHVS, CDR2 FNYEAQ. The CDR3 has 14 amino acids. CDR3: CASSLEASGAGYTF. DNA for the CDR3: TGTGCCAGCAGCTTAGAGGCGTCAGGGGCTGGCTACACCTTC.